This T cell receptor beta chain stems from a study of blood T cell repertoires in COVID-19. Trimming took 7 bases from V and 2 from J; bases not matched to a gene: 3. Germline CDR1 is ENHRY and CDR2 is SYGVKD. CDR3 size: 15 residues. Libraries were prepared by immunoSEQ multiplex PCR; TCRdb keeps only in-frame clonotypes and omits some of them. The repertoire consists of around 70,000 clones, with around 89% occurring once and the leading ten covering around 0.58%. Sequencing was done on a sample of peripheral blood. The sequence came from a man in his sixties with acute or convalescent COVID-19. The chain combines TRBV10-3 with TRBJ2-3; 13 bases align to TRBD2. CDR3 in amino acids: CAIKGTSGATDTQYF. The CDR3 DNA is TGTGCCATCAAGGGGACTAGCGGGGCCACAGATACGCAGTATTTT.